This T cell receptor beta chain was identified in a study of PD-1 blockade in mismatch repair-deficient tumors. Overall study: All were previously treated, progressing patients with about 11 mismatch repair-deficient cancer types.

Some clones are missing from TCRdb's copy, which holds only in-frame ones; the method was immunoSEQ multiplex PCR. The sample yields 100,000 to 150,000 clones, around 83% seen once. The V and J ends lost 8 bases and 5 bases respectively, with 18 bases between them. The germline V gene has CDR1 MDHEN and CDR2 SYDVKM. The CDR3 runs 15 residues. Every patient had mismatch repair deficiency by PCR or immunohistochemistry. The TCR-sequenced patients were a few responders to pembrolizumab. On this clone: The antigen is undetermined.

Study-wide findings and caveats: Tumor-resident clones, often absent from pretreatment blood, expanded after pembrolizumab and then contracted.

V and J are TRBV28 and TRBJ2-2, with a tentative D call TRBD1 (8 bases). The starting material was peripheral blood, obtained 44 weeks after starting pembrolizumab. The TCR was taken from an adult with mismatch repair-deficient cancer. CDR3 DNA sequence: TGTGCCAGCGACACAGGGGGGGGCAGAACCGGGGAGCTGTTTTTT. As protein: CASDTGGGRTGELFF.